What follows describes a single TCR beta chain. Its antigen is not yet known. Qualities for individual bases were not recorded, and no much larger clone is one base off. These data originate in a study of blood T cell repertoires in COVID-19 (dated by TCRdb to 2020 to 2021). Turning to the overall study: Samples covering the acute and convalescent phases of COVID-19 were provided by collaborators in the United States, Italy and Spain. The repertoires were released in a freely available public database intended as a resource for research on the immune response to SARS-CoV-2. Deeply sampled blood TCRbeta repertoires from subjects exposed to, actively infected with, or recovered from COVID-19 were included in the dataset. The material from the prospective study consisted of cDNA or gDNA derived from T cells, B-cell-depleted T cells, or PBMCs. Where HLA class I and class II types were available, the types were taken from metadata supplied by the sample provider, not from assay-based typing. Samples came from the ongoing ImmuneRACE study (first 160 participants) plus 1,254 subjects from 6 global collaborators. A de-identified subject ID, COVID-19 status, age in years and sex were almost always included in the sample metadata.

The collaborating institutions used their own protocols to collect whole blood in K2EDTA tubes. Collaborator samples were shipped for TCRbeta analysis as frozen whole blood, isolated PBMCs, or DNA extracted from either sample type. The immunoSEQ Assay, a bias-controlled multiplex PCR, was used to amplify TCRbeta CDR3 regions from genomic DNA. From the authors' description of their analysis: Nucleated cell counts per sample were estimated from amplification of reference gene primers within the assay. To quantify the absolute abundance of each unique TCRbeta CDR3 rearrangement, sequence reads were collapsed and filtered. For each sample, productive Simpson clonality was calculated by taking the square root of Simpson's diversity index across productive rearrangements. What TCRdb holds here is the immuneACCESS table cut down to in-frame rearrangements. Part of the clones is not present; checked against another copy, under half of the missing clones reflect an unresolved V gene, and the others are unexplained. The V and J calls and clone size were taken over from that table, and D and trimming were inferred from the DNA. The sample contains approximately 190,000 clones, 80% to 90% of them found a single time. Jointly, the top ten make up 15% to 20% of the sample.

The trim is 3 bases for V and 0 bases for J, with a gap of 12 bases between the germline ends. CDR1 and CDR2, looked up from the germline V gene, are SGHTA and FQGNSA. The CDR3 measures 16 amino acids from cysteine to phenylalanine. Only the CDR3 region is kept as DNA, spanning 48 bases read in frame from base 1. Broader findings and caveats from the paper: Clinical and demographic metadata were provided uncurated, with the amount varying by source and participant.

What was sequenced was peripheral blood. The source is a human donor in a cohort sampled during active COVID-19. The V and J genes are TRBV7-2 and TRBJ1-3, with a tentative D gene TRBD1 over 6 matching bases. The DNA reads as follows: TGTGCCAGCAGCTTTTCCCAGGGGAACTCTGGAAACACCATATATTTT. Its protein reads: CASSFSQGNSGNTIYF.